One and the same sample provided the 21 T cell receptor beta chains below, sequenced in a study of T cells after posttransplantation cyclophosphamide. Libraries were prepared by immunoSEQ multiplex PCR; TCRdb keeps only in-frame clonotypes and omits some of them. This repertoire holds 30,000 to 35,000 clones, and none appear only once. Sequenced: PBMCs. The receptors were gathered from a woman between 50 and 59 years old in good health and a related stem cell transplant donor.

Here the CDR3 DNA reads TGTGCCAGCAGTGCGGTAACAGGGGAGACTGAAGCTTTCTTT. It yields the protein CASSAVTGETEAFF. The rearrangement links TRBV25-1 to TRBJ1-1, with TRBD1 matching over 7 bases. The CDR3 runs 14 residues. The germline V gene encodes CDR1 MGHDK and CDR2 SYGVNS. V dropped 4 bases and J dropped 5; count of bases not matched to a gene: 7.

This clone came up many times. The chain links TRBV5-1 to TRBJ1-5, with D hard to call. V was cut by 0 bases and J by 6 bases, with 7 bases left in between. There are 13 residues in the CDR3. Germline V CDR1 and CDR2: SGHRS, YFSETQ. Here the CDR3 reads CASSLGAGQPQHF. The CDR3 DNA is TGCGCCAGCAGCTTGGGCGCAGGTCAGCCCCAGCATTTT.

This clone was recorded many times. The DNA of the CDR3 is TGTGCCAGCAGCCCCCCAGCGCGGATGGGCGAGCAGTACTTC. Residues: CASSPPARMGEQYF. This chain uses TRBV27 with TRBJ2-7; D is uncertain. The CDR3 is made up of 14 amino acids. The V gene's germline CDR1 is MNHEY and CDR2 SMNVEV (reference sequence). Trimming shortened V by 6 bases and J by 6 bases, and 18 bases separated the two germline ends.

This clone was seen repeatedly, ten times or more. The rearrangement joins TRBV9 to TRBJ2-1; D possibly corresponds to TRBD2 (6 bases). V was pared by 4 bases and J by 8 bases, with 19 bases between. The CDR3 is made up of 15 amino acids. Looked up from germline, CDR1 is SGDLS and CDR2 is YYNGEE. The CDR3 nucleotides read TGTGCCAGCAGCTATAGCGGCTCCTGGGGGGATGAGCAGTTCTTC. This codes for CASSYSGSWGDEQFF. The entire variable domain, with the rest obtained from reference TRBV9 and TRBJ2-1, is as follows: DSGVTQTPKHLITATGQRVTLRCSPRSGDLSVYWYQQSLDQGLQFLIQYYNGEERAKGNILERFSAQQFPDLHSELNLSSLELGDSALYFCASSYSGSWGDEQFFGPGTRLTVL.

This clone was seen at least ten times. CDR3 protein: CASSPFTDTQYF. The CDR3 DNA is TGTGCCAGCAGCCCCTTCACAGATACGCAGTATTTT. This rearrangement joins TRBV11-1 to TRBJ2-3; no reliable D call. CDR3 size: 12 residues. The germline gives CDR1 SGHAT, CDR2 FQDESV (reference sequence). The V end lost 5 bases, the J end lost 2 bases, and 5 bases lay between the germline ends. Supplemented by reference TRBV11-1 and TRBJ2-3, the full variable domain reads EAEVAQSPRYKITEKSQAVAFWCDPISGHATLYWYRQILGQGPELLVQFQDESVVDDSQLPKDRFSAERLKGVDSTLKIQPAELGDSAMYLCASSPFTDTQYFGPGTRLTVL.

The gene calls are TRBV29-1 and TRBJ1-2, with 10 nucleotides matching TRBD1. Trimming took 3 bases from V and 9 from J; bases not matched to a gene: 7. CDR1 SQVTM and CDR2 ANQGSEA come from the germline V gene. CDR3 length: 13 amino acids. CDR3 nucleotide sequence: TGCAGCGTTGATCCCGGGACAGGGGATCGCTACACCTTC. Amino acid sequence: CSVDPGTGDRYTF.

This clone has a count of ten or more. The chain links TRBV6-2 or TRBV6-3 to TRBJ2-7; possible D gene TRBD1, 5 bases. This CDR3 spans 12 amino acids. CDR1 MNHEY and CDR2 SVGEGT come from the germline V gene. The V end lost 5 bases, the J end lost 3 bases, and 8 bases lay between the germline ends. The CDR3 region has the DNA TGTGCCAGCAGTCCAGGGATCTACGAGCAGTACTTC. Its protein product is CASSPGIYEQYF.

Ten or more counts support this clone. This chain joins TRBV6-6 and TRBJ1-5; TRBD1 matches 8 bases. The CDR3 consists of 14 residues. Trimming took 3 bases from V and 7 from J; bases not matched to a gene: 5. CDR1 and CDR2 from the germline V gene are MNHNY and SVGAGI (reference sequence). The DNA of the CDR3 is TGTGCCAGCAGTTATTTACAGGGGGACCAGCCCCAGCATTTT. Its translation: CASSYLQGDQPQHF.

This clone showed up many times. The chain links TRBV5-1 to TRBJ2-1; possibly TRBD2 for D (5 bases). This CDR3 spans 13 amino acids. The V gene's germline CDR1 is SGHRS and CDR2 YFSETQ. The V gene lost 3 bases and the J gene lost 6 bases, with 10 bases spanning the gap. The CDR3 DNA sequence: TGCGCCAGCAGCTCACTAGATACCAATGAGCAGTTCTTC. Translating it yields CASSSLDTNEQFF. Complete variable domain (other parts from reference TRBV5-1 and TRBJ2-1): KAGVTQTPRYLIKTRGQQVTLSCSPISGHRSVSWYQQTPGQGLQFLFEYFSETQRNKGNFPGRFSGRQFSNSRSEMNVSTLELGDSALYLCASSSLDTNEQFFGPGTRLTVL.

The chain recombines TRBV11-2 with TRBJ2-7; a possible D gene is TRBD2 (6 bases). V was trimmed by 0 bases and J by 1 base, leaving 13 bases between them. This CDR3 region has 16 residues. Per the germline V gene, CDR1 is SGHAT and CDR2 is FQNNGV. The CDR3 sequence: CASSLDPASDSYEQYF. CDR3 nucleotides: TGTGCCAGCAGCTTAGATCCGGCTAGCGATTCCTACGAGCAGTACTTC.

This clone was observed at least ten times. This chain joins TRBV2 and TRBJ1-1; D is perhaps TRBD1 (5 bases). Trimming took off 8 bases at V and 0 bases at J, with 10 bases between the two ends. Germline CDR1 SNHLY, CDR2 FYNNEI. This CDR3 has 13 residues. CDR3 loop: CASGRGVNTEAFF. DNA for the CDR3: TGTGCCAGCGGGAGGGGCGTGAACACTGAAGCTTTCTTT.

This clone was detected many times. This chain connects TRBV6-5 to TRBJ1-1; D remains ambiguous. The CDR3 totals 15 residues. Germline lookup yields CDR1 MNHEY and CDR2 SVGAGI. The germline V and J ends were trimmed by 2 bases and 4 bases, with 14 bases remaining between them. CDR3 protein: CASSYAHPRLTEAFF. For the CDR3, the DNA is TGTGCCAGCAGTTACGCCCATCCGAGACTCACTGAAGCTTTCTTT.

This clone showed up many times. The chain employs TRBV10-1 and TRBJ2-3; D might be TRBD1 (7 bases). Germline values: CDR1 WNHNN, CDR2 SYGVQD (reference sequence). Trimming left V 3 bases short and J 6 bases short, with 13 bases between. The CDR3 is 14 residues long. The CDR3 sequence is CASSDGRGVDTQYF. DNA for the CDR3: TGCGCCAGCAGTGACGGCAGGGGGGTCGATACGCAGTATTTT.

The table lists this clone with many counts. The genes are TRBV4-1 and TRBJ1-1; D may be TRBD1 (5 bases). CDR1 and CDR2 (germline): MGHRA, YSYEKL. V was shortened by 4 bases and J by 1 base, with 10 bases between the two germline ends. This CDR3 comprises 14 residues. The CDR3 sequence is CASSRFGGNTEAFF. CDR3 nucleotide sequence: TGCGCCAGCAGCCGTTTCGGGGGGAACACTGAAGCTTTCTTT.

This clone was counted many times. This rearrangement joins TRBV6-5 to TRBJ1-5; D gene ambiguous. Germline-derived CDR1 and CDR2 are MNHEY and SVGAGI. This CDR3 contains 13 residues. Deletions cut 5 bases from V and 6 bases from J, with 11 bases between. The CDR3 bases are TGTGCCAGCAGTGCCCAAAGCCGTCAGCCCCAGCATTTT. The encoded protein is CASSAQSRQPQHF.

This clone was seen ten or more times. V is TRBV6-2 or TRBV6-3 and J is TRBJ2-4, with 10 bases matching TRBD1. Germline trimming cut 9 bases from V and 5 bases from J; bases unmatched to any gene: 4. The CDR3 runs 13 residues. CDR1 and CDR2 (germline): MNHEY, SVGEGT. The CDR3 bases are TGTGCCAGAGAGGGGACAGGGGAAAACATTCAGTACTTC. This sequence encodes CAREGTGENIQYF.

The chain combines TRBV27 with TRBJ2-7; 10 positions agree with TRBD2. The CDR3 contains 18 residues. Per germline, CDR1 MNHEY and CDR2 SMNVEV (reference sequence). The V and J ends lost 0 bases and 4 bases, in that order; junction bases with no gene match: 12. Here the CDR3 DNA reads TGTGCCAGCAGTTTATCGGGGGGGGCTAGCGGGAGAGTTTACGAGCAGTACTTC. Translation gives CASSLSGGASGRVYEQYF.

Details on this clone: Mismatch with germline at one junction end may stem from a read error. V usage is TRBV19 and J usage is TRBJ2-5; perhaps D is TRBD1 or TRBD2 (7 bases each). The CDR3 has 16 amino acids. CDR1 is LNHDA and CDR2 is SQIVND in the germline V gene (reference sequence). The CDR3 nucleotides read TGTGCCAGTAATATAGAGGGGGCTAGCGGCCAAGAGACCCAGTACTTC. This encodes CASNIEGASGQETQYF.

This clone has ten or more counts. This chain links TRBV9 with TRBJ1-1; D might be TRBD1 (6 bases). The CDR3 has 15 residues. V lost 3 bases to trimming and J lost 10 bases, with 22 bases between them. Germline V gene sequence: CDR1 SGDLS, CDR2 YYNGEE. DNA of the CDR3: TGTGCCAGCAGCGGCACACAGGGAACCCTAGGGAGAGCTTTCTTT. It yields the protein CASSGTQGTLGRAFF.

The table lists this clone with many counts. The V gene is TRBV7-2, the J gene TRBJ2-3; D is ambiguous. The CDR3 consists of 14 residues. V dropped 4 bases and J dropped 0 bases, with 8 bases sitting between them. The germline V gene encodes CDR1 SGHTA and CDR2 FQGNSA. CDR3 bases: TGTGCCAGCAGCTATAGCAGTAGCACAGATACGCAGTATTTT. The encoded protein is CASSYSSSTDTQYF.

This clone appeared many times. This chain uses TRBV19 with TRBJ2-1, with 7 nucleotides matching TRBD1. The ends lost 6 bases at V and 0 bases at J; junction bases unmatched: 5. Germline V gene lookup returns CDR1 LNHDA and CDR2 SQIVND (reference sequence). CDR3 length: 15 residues. The CDR3 loop reads CASRWDSSSYNEQFF. Written as DNA, the CDR3 is TGTGCCAGTAGATGGGACAGTAGCTCCTACAATGAGCAGTTCTTC. The whole variable domain, filled in from reference TRBV19 and TRBJ2-1, reads DGGITQSPKYLFRKEGQNVTLSCEQNLNHDAMYWYRQDPGQGLRLIYYSQIVNDFQKGDIAEGYSVSREKKESFPLTVTSAQKNPTAFYLCASRWDSSSYNEQFFGPGTRLTVL.